These T cell receptor beta chains were read from a single sample in a study of T cell clonotyping in hematopoietic cell transplantation. Generated by immunoSEQ multiplex PCR, the TCRdb table keeps only in-frame clones and is missing some. The table includes some 2,100 clones, roughly 78% detected once. The sample was peripheral blood mononuclear cells, taken 30 days after allogeneic stem cell transplant. All receptors come from a male patient aged 45 to 59 who had an allogeneic stem cell transplant from an unrelated donor, so the T cells may come from the graft donor. Some clones in this sample may be carry-over from other donors' samples. Both conserved end residues are part of each CDR3. The order of the fields is J gene, D gene, clone size, V gene, CDR3 protein, CDR3 DNA. D genes are given only for firm matches. Part of the rows lack a size; the others show once, few, many or a class for expanded clones.

j_call: TRBJ1-1
d_call: TRBD1
clone_size: NA
v_call: TRBV30
cdr3_aa: CAWSVRTGSTEAFF
cdr3_nt: TGTGCCTGGAGTGTAAGGACAGGGTCCACTGAAGCTTTCTTT

j_call: TRBJ1-3
d_call: TRBD1
clone_size: NA
v_call: TRBV12-5
cdr3_aa: CASGDTGTGIGNTIYF
cdr3_nt: TGTGCTAGTGGTGACACCGGGACAGGGATCGGAAACACCATATATTTT

j_call: TRBJ2-7
d_call: NA
clone_size: NA
v_call: TRBV30
cdr3_aa: CAWRQGTYEQYF
cdr3_nt: TGTGCCTGGAGGCAGGGCACCTACGAGCAGTACTTC

j_call: TRBJ2-1
d_call: TRBD2
clone_size: NA
v_call: TRBV6-6
cdr3_aa: CASSSSGGAYNEQFF
cdr3_nt: TGTGCCAGCAGTTCTAGCGGGGGGGCATACAATGAGCAGTTCTTC

j_call: TRBJ1-5
d_call: NA
clone_size: few
v_call: TRBV4-1
cdr3_aa: CASSPSPGGGQPQHF
cdr3_nt: TGCGCCAGCAGCCCCAGTCCGGGGGGCGGTCAGCCCCAGCATTTT

j_call: TRBJ2-3
d_call: NA
clone_size: NA
v_call: TRBV19
cdr3_aa: CASKGVTDTQYF
cdr3_nt: TGTGCCAGTAAGGGGGTCACAGATACGCAGTATTTT

j_call: TRBJ2-7
d_call: TRBD2
clone_size: NA
v_call: TRBV4-1
cdr3_aa: CASSQDGASGSSYEQYF
cdr3_nt: TGCGCCAGCAGCCAAGATGGGGCTAGCGGGAGCTCCTACGAGCAGTACTTC

j_call: TRBJ2-3
d_call: TRBD1
clone_size: NA
v_call: TRBV6-1
cdr3_aa: CATDRGTDTQYF
cdr3_nt: TGTGCCACCGACAGGGGCACAGATACGCAGTATTTT

j_call: TRBJ1-4
d_call: TRBD1
clone_size: NA
v_call: TRBV30
cdr3_aa: CAWSGGQPNEKLFF
cdr3_nt: TGTGCCTGGAGTGGGGGACAGCCAAATGAAAAACTGTTTTTT

j_call: TRBJ2-1
d_call: NA
clone_size: NA
v_call: TRBV4-2
cdr3_aa: CASSLAGGIVHEQFF
cdr3_nt: TGTGCCAGCAGCTTAGCCGGAGGGATCGTTCATGAGCAGTTCTTC

j_call: TRBJ2-6
d_call: TRBD1
clone_size: NA
v_call: TRBV5-4
cdr3_aa: CASSSQGQGIFSGANVLTF
cdr3_nt: TGTGCCAGCAGCTCTCAGGGACAGGGTATATTCTCTGGGGCCAACGTCCTGACTTTC

j_call: TRBJ1-2
d_call: TRBD1
clone_size: few
v_call: TRBV6-5
cdr3_aa: CASSYSRGGADGYTF
cdr3_nt: TGTGCCAGCAGTTACTCAAGAGGGGGCGCAGATGGCTACACCTTC

j_call: TRBJ2-7
d_call: NA
clone_size: NA
v_call: TRBV2
cdr3_aa: CASSALGYEQYF
cdr3_nt: TGTGCCAGCAGTGCATTAGGGTACGAGCAGTACTTC

j_call: TRBJ1-1
d_call: NA
clone_size: NA
v_call: TRBV11-2
cdr3_aa: CASSLSSGHTEAFF
cdr3_nt: TGTGCCAGCAGCTTATCATCAGGGCACACTGAAGCTTTCTTT

j_call: TRBJ1-1
d_call: NA
clone_size: NA
v_call: TRBV29-1
cdr3_aa: CSVRGGTEAFF
cdr3_nt: TGCAGCGTTCGGGGGGGCACTGAAGCTTTCTTT

j_call: TRBJ1-1
d_call: NA
clone_size: NA
v_call: TRBV19
cdr3_aa: CASRGVMNTEAFF
cdr3_nt: TGTGCCAGCAGGGGCGTGATGAACACTGAAGCTTTCTTT

j_call: TRBJ2-1
d_call: NA
clone_size: once
v_call: TRBV7-3
cdr3_aa: CASSLAGGIVHEQFF
cdr3_nt: TGTGCCAGCAGCTTAGCCGGAGGGATCGTTCATGAGCAGTTCTTC

j_call: TRBJ2-7
d_call: TRBD1
clone_size: NA
v_call: TRBV5-1
cdr3_aa: CASSLTPGQGRYEQYF
cdr3_nt: TGCGCCAGCAGCTTAACGCCGGGACAGGGGAGATACGAGCAGTACTTC

j_call: TRBJ1-5
d_call: NA
clone_size: NA
v_call: TRBV6-6
cdr3_aa: CASRGHQAGNQPQHF
cdr3_nt: TGTGCCAGCAGGGGCCATCAGGCTGGGAATCAGCCCCAGCATTTT

j_call: TRBJ2-2
d_call: NA
clone_size: NA
v_call: TRBV16
cdr3_aa: CASSQYHPVGAGGELFF
cdr3_nt: TGTGCCAGCAGCCAATACCACCCTGTCGGGGCAGGCGGGGAGCTGTTTTTT

j_call: TRBJ2-7
d_call: TRBD1
clone_size: few
v_call: TRBV7-8
cdr3_aa: CASSRVGQGTYEQYF
cdr3_nt: TGTGCCAGCAGCCGGGTCGGACAGGGAACCTACGAGCAGTACTTC

j_call: TRBJ2-7
d_call: NA
clone_size: NA
v_call: TRBV6-6
cdr3_aa: CASTSSPTYEQYF
cdr3_nt: TGTGCCAGCACCTCAAGTCCGACCTACGAGCAGTACTTC

j_call: TRBJ1-5
d_call: NA
clone_size: NA
v_call: TRBV28
cdr3_aa: CASSFRTQPQHF
cdr3_nt: TGTGCCAGCAGTTTCCGGACTCAGCCCCAGCATTTT

j_call: TRBJ2-1
d_call: NA
clone_size: NA
v_call: TRBV4-3
cdr3_aa: CASSQDVRAVNEQFF
cdr3_nt: TGCGCCAGCAGCCAAGATGTGAGGGCTGTCAATGAGCAGTTCTTC

j_call: TRBJ1-2
d_call: NA
clone_size: NA
v_call: TRBV4-1
cdr3_aa: CASSQEYGRYIGGYTF
cdr3_nt: TGCGCCAGCAGCCAAGAGTACGGCAGGTACATTGGGGGCTACACCTTC

j_call: TRBJ2-7
d_call: TRBD1
clone_size: NA
v_call: TRBV19
cdr3_aa: CASSTKGTGAYEQYF
cdr3_nt: TGTGCCAGTAGTACGAAAGGGACAGGGGCCTACGAGCAGTACTTC

j_call: TRBJ2-7
d_call: TRBD1
clone_size: once
v_call: TRBV6-6
cdr3_aa: CASSQRTGFSYEQYF
cdr3_nt: TGTGCCAGCAGTCAGAGGACAGGGTTCTCCTACGAGCAGTACTTC

j_call: TRBJ1-2
d_call: TRBD1
clone_size: NA
v_call: TRBV11-2
cdr3_aa: CASSRAGRQGGGYGYTF
cdr3_nt: TGTGCCAGCAGCCGAGCCGGACGACAGGGGGGTGGGTATGGCTACACCTTC

j_call: TRBJ2-1
d_call: NA
clone_size: NA
v_call: TRBV5-4
cdr3_aa: CASSLGGQAGYNEQFF
cdr3_nt: TGTGCCAGCAGCTTGGGAGGACAGGCGGGGTACAATGAGCAGTTCTTC

j_call: TRBJ2-7
d_call: NA
clone_size: NA
v_call: TRBV4-2
cdr3_aa: CASSRSVTAYEQYF
cdr3_nt: TGTGCCAGCAGCCGCTCAGTGACCGCCTACGAGCAGTACTTC

j_call: TRBJ2-1
d_call: TRBD2
clone_size: NA
v_call: TRBV10-1
cdr3_aa: CASSERTTSGPTYNEQFF
cdr3_nt: TGCGCCAGCAGTGAGAGGACGACTAGCGGACCAACCTACAATGAGCAGTTCTTC

j_call: TRBJ1-3
d_call: NA
clone_size: NA
v_call: TRBV7-9
cdr3_aa: CASSLGETAGNTIYF
cdr3_nt: TGTGCCAGCAGCTTAGGGGAGACGGCTGGAAACACCATATATTTT

j_call: TRBJ1-6
d_call: NA
clone_size: NA
v_call: TRBV10-1
cdr3_aa: CASRSGEDSPLHF
cdr3_nt: TGCGCCAGCAGATCTGGCGAAGATTCACCCCTCCACTTT

j_call: TRBJ1-2
d_call: TRBD1
clone_size: few
v_call: TRBV19
cdr3_aa: CASNAPRDSNYGYTF
cdr3_nt: TGTGCCAGCAATGCCCCCCGGGACAGTAACTATGGCTACACCTTC

j_call: TRBJ2-3
d_call: NA
clone_size: NA
v_call: TRBV7-9
cdr3_aa: CASSYSEIHTDTQYF
cdr3_nt: TGTGCCAGCAGCTATAGCGAGATCCACACAGATACGCAGTATTTT

j_call: TRBJ1-2
d_call: NA
clone_size: NA
v_call: TRBV6-5
cdr3_aa: CASRKGGGGYTF
cdr3_nt: TGTGCCAGCAGAAAGGGAGGGGGTGGCTACACCTTC

j_call: TRBJ1-5
d_call: TRBD1
clone_size: NA
v_call: TRBV19
cdr3_aa: CASSITGTGGRQPQHF
cdr3_nt: TGTGCCAGTAGTATTACCGGGACAGGGGGTCGGCAGCCCCAGCATTTT

j_call: TRBJ2-3
d_call: TRBD2
clone_size: NA
v_call: TRBV19
cdr3_aa: CASRDPGLASDTQYF
cdr3_nt: TGTGCCAGTAGGGATCCGGGACTAGCATCAGATACGCAGTATTTT

j_call: TRBJ2-7
d_call: NA
clone_size: once
v_call: TRBV7-2
cdr3_aa: CASSLRQVAEQYF
cdr3_nt: TGTGCCAGCAGCTTACGACAGGTCGCGGAGCAGTACTTC

j_call: TRBJ2-7
d_call: NA
clone_size: NA
v_call: TRBV5-4
cdr3_aa: CASSVGQSYEQYF
cdr3_nt: TGTGCCAGCAGCGTCGGGCAGTCCTACGAGCAGTACTTC

j_call: TRBJ2-4
d_call: NA
clone_size: NA
v_call: TRBV27
cdr3_aa: CASSPARDIQYF
cdr3_nt: TGTGCCAGCAGTCCCGCTAGGGACATTCAGTACTTC

j_call: TRBJ2-7
d_call: TRBD1
clone_size: NA
v_call: TRBV5-6
cdr3_aa: CASSLPGQGARNEQYF
cdr3_nt: TGTGCCAGCAGCTTGCCAGGACAGGGGGCTAGGAACGAGCAGTACTTC

j_call: TRBJ1-2
d_call: NA
clone_size: NA
v_call: TRBV5-5
cdr3_aa: CASSLVAGDGYTF
cdr3_nt: TGTGCCAGCAGCTTGGTTGCAGGGGACGGCTACACCTTC

j_call: TRBJ2-7
d_call: NA
clone_size: NA
v_call: TRBV5-1
cdr3_aa: CASRPDISYEQYF
cdr3_nt: TGCGCCAGCAGGCCGGACATCTCCTACGAGCAGTACTTC

j_call: TRBJ1-1
d_call: NA
clone_size: NA
v_call: TRBV5-1
cdr3_aa: CASSLSQGWRTEAFF
cdr3_nt: TGCGCCAGCAGCTTGTCACAGGGTTGGAGGACTGAAGCTTTCTTT

j_call: TRBJ1-3
d_call: NA
clone_size: NA
v_call: TRBV19
cdr3_aa: CASSIGWGSGNTIYF
cdr3_nt: TGTGCCAGTAGTATTGGTTGGGGGAGCGGAAACACCATATATTTT

j_call: TRBJ2-1
d_call: TRBD1
clone_size: few
v_call: TRBV27
cdr3_aa: CASRNGQGRPYNEQFF
cdr3_nt: TGTGCCAGCAGAAATGGACAGGGCAGGCCCTACAATGAGCAGTTCTTC

j_call: TRBJ2-1
d_call: TRBD1
clone_size: NA
v_call: TRBV5-1
cdr3_aa: CASMETGIYNEQFF
cdr3_nt: TGCGCCAGCATGGAGACAGGGATCTACAATGAGCAGTTCTTC

j_call: TRBJ2-5
d_call: TRBD1
clone_size: NA
v_call: TRBV6-6
cdr3_aa: CASSSGQQETQYF
cdr3_nt: TGTGCCAGCAGTTCGGGACAGCAAGAGACCCAGTACTTC

j_call: TRBJ2-5
d_call: NA
clone_size: few
v_call: TRBV21-1
cdr3_aa: CASSRRQGKQETQYF
cdr3_nt: TGTGCCAGCAGCAGGAGACAGGGGAAACAAGAGACCCAGTACTTC

j_call: TRBJ2-6
d_call: TRBD1
clone_size: NA
v_call: TRBV4-3
cdr3_aa: CASSGPQGAILGANVLTF
cdr3_nt: TGCGCCAGCAGCGGACCACAGGGGGCGATTCTAGGGGCCAACGTCCTGACTTTC

j_call: TRBJ2-1
d_call: TRBD2
clone_size: NA
v_call: TRBV28
cdr3_aa: CASSLSGGEQFF
cdr3_nt: TGTGCCAGCAGTTTATCGGGGGGGGAGCAGTTCTTC

j_call: TRBJ2-5
d_call: NA
clone_size: NA
v_call: TRBV14
cdr3_aa: CASSQDWKTQYF
cdr3_nt: TGTGCCAGCAGCCAAGATTGGAAGACCCAGTACTTC

j_call: TRBJ1-2
d_call: NA
clone_size: NA
v_call: TRBV29-1
cdr3_aa: CSVKEGNGYTF
cdr3_nt: TGCAGCGTTAAGGAGGGGAATGGCTACACCTTC

j_call: TRBJ2-7
d_call: NA
clone_size: once
v_call: TRBV7-2
cdr3_aa: CASSLGSIEYF
cdr3_nt: TGTGCCAGCAGCTTAGGGAGTATCGAGTACTTC

j_call: TRBJ2-7
d_call: NA
clone_size: few
v_call: TRBV6-5
cdr3_aa: CASRVGQGAEQYF
cdr3_nt: TGTGCCAGCAGGGTGGGCCAGGGTGCCGAGCAGTACTTC

j_call: TRBJ2-7
d_call: TRBD1
clone_size: NA
v_call: TRBV19
cdr3_aa: CASSPDPGQTYF
cdr3_nt: TGTGCCAGTAGTCCAGATCCGGGACAGACGTACTTC